The 18 T cell receptor beta chains below were found in one sample sequenced in a study of T cell responses to AZD1222 COVID-19 vaccine. This table comes from immunoSEQ multiplex PCR, and its TCRdb copy is limited to in-frame clones, with some not included. The sample has 150,000 to 200,000 clones; just under 95% are singletons. The sample here was peripheral blood, taken on day 0 of AZD1222 vaccination. All receptors come from an adult in good health.

The rearrangement uses TRBV6-5 and TRBJ1-1; no definite D call. Germline CDR1 is MNHEY and CDR2 is SVGAGI. V lost 6 bases to trimming and J lost 4 bases, with 15 bases between them. The CDR3 sequence is 14 residues long. The CDR3 spells CASSLATTSTEAFF. CDR3 DNA sequence: TGTGCCAGCAGCCTCGCGACAACCTCCACTGAAGCTTTCTTT.

This sequence joins TRBV9 and TRBJ2-5; D gene ambiguous. The CDR3 contains 15 residues. The germline gives CDR1 SGDLS, CDR2 YYNGEE. Trimming took 3 bases from V and 3 from J, leaving 15 bases between them. DNA of the CDR3: TGTGCCAGCAGCGAGGGCAGGTTGACGGAAGAGACCCAGTACTTC. Translating it yields CASSEGRLTEETQYF.

The V call is TRBV5-6, the J call TRBJ2-1, with D perhaps TRBD2 (5 bases). This CDR3 comprises 16 residues. Trimming removed 4 bases at V and 3 bases at J, with 17 bases between. The germline V gene has CDR1 SGHDT and CDR2 YYEEEE. The CDR3 nucleotides read TGTGCCAGCAGCCTCGGGGTGGCAAGGCTCTACAATGAGCAGTTCTTC. It codes for CASSLGVARLYNEQFF. Drawing the rest from reference TRBV5-6 and TRBJ2-1, the complete variable domain is DAGVTQSPTHLIKTRGQQVTLRCSPKSGHDTVSWYQQALGQGPQFIFQYYEEEERQRGNFPDRFSGHQFPNYSSELNVNALLLGDSALYLCASSLGVARLYNEQFFGPGTRLTVL.

The V call is TRBV4-1, the J call TRBJ1-4; 7 bases align to TRBD1. The CDR3 is 14 residues long. Per the germline V gene, CDR1 is MGHRA and CDR2 is YSYEKL. V was clipped by 3 bases and J by 6 bases; unmatched bases: 4. The CDR3 sequence: CASSHRQGDEKLFF. DNA of the CDR3: TGCGCCAGCAGCCACAGACAGGGCGATGAAAAACTGTTTTTT.

The chain carries TRBV10-3 and TRBJ1-2, with D unresolved. V was shortened by 2 bases and J by 8 bases, with 9 bases between the two germline ends. Germline CDR1 is ENHRY and CDR2 is SYGVKD. The CDR3 runs 12 residues. CDR3 DNA sequence: TGTGCCATCAGTGAGGGTCGGAACGGCTACACCTTC. This gives the protein CAISEGRNGYTF.

The chain combines TRBV5-1 with TRBJ1-1; 7 bases map to TRBD1. Germline CDR1 reads SGHRS; CDR2 reads YFSETQ. The trim removed 5 bases at V and 1 base at J, leaving 11 bases unmatched. The CDR3 runs to 16 residues. Written as DNA, the CDR3 is TGCGCCAGCAGTCTTAGTCAGGGGGTAACGAACACTGAAGCTTTCTTT. This encodes CASSLSQGVTNTEAFF. Together with reference TRBV5-1 and TRBJ1-1, the CDR3 gives the full variable domain: KAGVTQTPRYLIKTRGQQVTLSCSPISGHRSVSWYQQTPGQGLQFLFEYFSETQRNKGNFPGRFSGRQFSNSRSEMNVSTLELGDSALYLCASSLSQGVTNTEAFFGQGTRLTVV.

The genes are TRBV11-2 and TRBJ1-3; D is possibly TRBD1 (5 bases). CDR3 length: 15 amino acids. Germline V gene data show CDR1 as SGHAT and CDR2 as FQNNGV. Trimming took 0 bases from V and 4 from J, leaving 10 bases between them. CDR3 bases: TGTGCCAGCAGCTTAGATGTCGGGGCCGGAAACACCATATATTTT. Encoded protein: CASSLDVGAGNTIYF.

This clone showed up just once. The genes are TRBV10-3 and TRBJ1-2; weak D call: TRBD1 (6 bases). Trimming took 2 bases from V and 4 from J, leaving 20 bases between them. The CDR3 consists of 17 residues. Per germline, CDR1 ENHRY and CDR2 SYGVKD. The CDR3 region has the DNA TGTGCCATCAGTGAGCAGGGGCCGCGGTTCCGCGGCTATGGCTACACCTTC. Translating it yields CAISEQGPRFRGYGYTF.

The gene calls are TRBV7-2 and TRBJ1-5; no clear D. Germline V gene sequence: CDR1 SGHTA, CDR2 FQGNSA. The CDR3 contains 13 residues. V was trimmed by 5 bases and J by 3 bases, leaving 8 bases between them. The chain's CDR3 is CASSVETNQPQHF. CDR3 nucleotide sequence: TGTGCCAGCAGCGTTGAAACCAATCAGCCCCAGCATTTT.

As to this clone: At one end the junction does not follow the germline gene, possibly because of a read error. DNA of the CDR3: TGTGCCAGCAGTGCTGGGGGCGGTAATTCGCCTGGAGACACCATATATTTT. As protein: CASSAGGGNSPGDTIYF. This chain connects TRBV2 to TRBJ1-3, with TRBD1 as a possible D gene (6 bases). CDR3 length: 17 amino acids. The V gene's germline CDR1 is SNHLY and CDR2 FYNNEI.

This chain uses TRBV4-1 with TRBJ2-7; D perhaps matches TRBD1 (6 bases). Trimming pared 1 base from V and 3 bases from J, leaving 10 bases between. The CDR3 is made up of 14 amino acids. From germline, CDR1 is MGHRA and CDR2 YSYEKL. In DNA, the CDR3 is TGCGCCAGCAGCCAAGGAACAGGGATCTACGAGCAGTACTTC. Encoded protein: CASSQGTGIYEQYF.

This clone has just a few counts. V is TRBV28 and J is TRBJ1-6; TRBD1 aligns across 8 bases. There are 14 residues in the CDR3. Trimming at V came to 5 bases and at J to 7 bases, leaving 4 bases not matched to a gene. Germline lookup yields CDR1 MDHEN and CDR2 SYDVKM. CDR3 region: CASSRTGRNSPLHF. CDR3 sequence (DNA): TGTGCCAGCAGTAGGACAGGGAGAAATTCACCCCTCCACTTT.

This rearrangement joins TRBV3-1 (or the pseudogene TRBV3-2) to TRBJ1-5; no firm D call. Germline assignment: CDR1 LGHDT and CDR2 YNNKEL (reference sequence). V gave up 1 base and J gave up 12 bases, with 19 bases separating them. This CDR3 spans 15 amino acids. The CDR3 spells CASSQGTRIGLDQHF. The DNA of the CDR3 is TGTGCCAGCAGCCAAGGGACCCGGATTGGGCTAGACCAGCATTTT.

The chain joins TRBV2 to TRBJ2-1; D ambiguous. The V gene lost 8 bases and the J gene lost 4 bases, with 6 bases spanning the gap. The CDR3 is made up of 11 amino acids. Germline loops: CDR1 SNHLY, CDR2 FYNNEI. The CDR3 sequence is CASGWYNEQFF. CDR3 sequence (DNA): TGTGCCAGCGGATGGTACAATGAGCAGTTCTTC.

V gene TRBV12-5 combines with J gene TRBJ1-1; tentative D call: TRBD1 (5 bases). V was shortened by 3 bases and J by 5 bases, with 13 bases between the two germline ends. Germline CDR1 LGHNT, CDR2 FRNRAP. The length of the CDR3 is 14 residues. The CDR3 loop reads CASGFGRGGTEAFF. The CDR3 bases are TGTGCTAGTGGTTTCGGGAGGGGAGGGACTGAAGCTTTCTTT.

The gene calls are TRBV28 and TRBJ1-1; perhaps TRBD1 as D (5 bases). CDR3 length equals 18 residues. V shed 2 bases and J shed 0 bases, with 19 bases lying between them. Germline lookup yields CDR1 MDHEN and CDR2 SYDVKM. CDR3 in amino acids: CASSLRPGRTTMNTEAFF. Here the CDR3 DNA reads TGTGCCAGCAGTTTACGTCCGGGGCGGACCACTATGAACACTGAAGCTTTCTTT.

The J gene is TRBJ1-2, the V gene TRBV7-2, with 9 bases that match TRBD1. Germline V gene data show CDR1 as SGHTA and CDR2 as FQGNSA. CDR3 length equals 15 residues. The junction had 10 bases not matched to a gene; V was cut back by 7 bases and J by 4 bases. The CDR3 nucleotides read TGTGCCAGCACGCGGGGGGGACAGGGCGCCTATGGCTACACCTTC. Its protein is CASTRGGQGAYGYTF.

This chain connects TRBV3-1 (or the pseudogene TRBV3-2) to TRBJ1-2, with D unclear. Germline V gives CDR1 LGHDT, CDR2 YNNKEL (reference sequence). This CDR3 contains 17 residues. The germline V and J ends were trimmed by 1 base and 5 bases, with 20 bases remaining between them. The chain's CDR3 is CASSQALKSGRWYGYTF. CDR3 bases: TGTGCCAGCAGCCAAGCCCTGAAGTCAGGACGATGGTATGGCTACACCTTC.